Listed here are 29 T cell receptor beta chains from one sample, sequenced in a study of Graves' ophthalmopathy and Graves' hyperthyroidism. RNA transcripts were the template, and TCR beta CDR3 regions were amplified from them. A first-round RT-PCR used HTBI primers, followed by a second-round multiplex PCR. TCRdb ran MiXCR on the multiplex PCR reads and lists one entry per CDR3 protein. The data contain 740,000 or so distinct CDR3 sequences, roughly two fifths of them singletons. Sequencing used peripheral blood. The receptor source for this set is an adult man with Graves' ophthalmopathy.

The chain combines TRBV25-1 with TRBJ2-7; the match to TRBD1 covers 11 bases. This CDR3 region has 13 residues. The germline V gene encodes CDR1 MGHDK and CDR2 SYGVNS. The CDR3 nucleotides are TGTGCTCCCACCCCGGGACAGGGGGAAGCGCAGTACTTC. It encodes CAPTPGQGEAQYF.

Comments on this clonotype: Being one base from a much bigger clone, this may be a read error. The chain recombines TRBV7-2 with TRBJ2-7; D might be TRBD1 or TRBD2, each matching 6 bases. CDR1 is SGHTA and CDR2 is FQGNSA in the germline V gene. The CDR3 length is 15 residues. The CDR3 region is CASSPTGATTYERYF. The CDR3 nucleotides are TGTGCCAGCAGTCCCACGGGGGCAACAACCTACGAGCGGTACTTC.

The chain is built from TRBV29-1 and TRBJ1-1; D possibly corresponds to TRBD1 (6 bases). The CDR3 has 13 amino acids. Germline lookup yields CDR1 SQVTM and CDR2 ANQGSEA. Trimming took off 4 bases at V and 1 base at J, with 10 bases between the two ends. The CDR3 nucleotides read TGCAGCGTTGCCGGGACACCGAACACTGAAGCTTTCTTT. Translated: CSVAGTPNTEAFF.

The CDR3 nucleotides are TGCGCCAGCAGAATAGCGGGGCTTCCCTTTCTGGAGCAGTACTTC. Protein: CASRIAGLPFLEQYF. V is TRBV10-1 and J is TRBJ2-7; 8 bases are shared with TRBD2. The CDR3 covers 15 residues. The germline V gene encodes CDR1 WNHNN and CDR2 SYGVQD (reference sequence). J lost 7 bases, V lost 6 bases, and 14 bases had no gene match.

This clonotype was detected a few times. This chain joins TRBV5-4 and TRBJ1-2; TRBD1 might be the D (5 bases). The CDR3 is made up of 13 amino acids. The germline V and J ends were trimmed by 2 bases and 3 bases, with 8 bases remaining between them. Germline CDR1 and CDR2: SGHNT and YYREEE (reference sequence). The CDR3 loop is CASSFRDHYGYTF. For the CDR3, the DNA is TGTGCCAGCAGCTTCAGGGATCACTATGGCTACACCTTC.

The gene calls are TRBV19 and TRBJ1-6; 8 bases fit TRBD1. The ends lost 2 bases at V and 8 bases at J; junction bases unmatched: 11. The germline V gene encodes CDR1 LNHDA and CDR2 SQIVND (reference sequence). The CDR3 totals 17 residues. CDR3 sequence reads: CASSIPPTGEWDSPLHF. The DNA of the CDR3 is TGTGCCAGTAGTATACCTCCGACAGGGGAATGGGATTCACCCCTCCACTTT.

This clonotype was seen many times. The chain links TRBV15 to TRBJ1-4; D remains unclear. In germline, CDR1 is LNHNV, CDR2 YYDKDF (reference sequence). V shed 2 bases and J shed 5 bases, with 3 bases lying between them. This CDR3 contains 12 residues. CDR3 protein: CATSRLNEKLFF. In DNA, the CDR3 is TGTGCCACCAGCAGACTGAATGAAAAACTGTTTTTT.

On this clonotype itself: Germline and junction disagree at one end, which may indicate a read error. The V call is TRBV10-1, the J call TRBJ2-7, with D possibly matching TRBD2 (6 bases). CDR1 and CDR2 from the germline V gene are WNHNN and SYGVQD (reference sequence). The CDR3 has 17 residues. CDR3 sequence: CASSYSMGGYNSYEQYF. The DNA for the CDR3 is TGTGCCAGCAGTTACTCGATGGGGGGATACAACTCCTACGAGCAGTACTTC.

This clonotype has a count of ten or more. V usage is TRBV2 and J usage is TRBJ1-4, with a weak D call TRBD1 (5 bases). In germline, CDR1 is SNHLY, CDR2 FYNNEI. CDR3 length: 13 residues. V lost 5 bases, J lost 8 bases, and 12 bases lay in between. The CDR3: CASSRREGEKLFF. As DNA, the CDR3 is TGTGCCAGCAGTAGACGGGAGGGGGAAAAACTGTTTTTT.

As regards this clonotype: A read error may explain this, as a much larger clone is one base away. DNA of the CDR3: TGTGCCAGCAGCCCCGAGCCCCTTTCACCCCTCCACTTT. It encodes CASSPEPLSPLHF. The J gene is TRBJ1-6, the V gene TRBV5-4; no clear D gene. This CDR3 comprises 13 residues. V lost 4 bases to trimming and J lost 9 bases, with 11 bases between them. Germline-derived CDR1 and CDR2 are SGHNT and YYREEE (reference sequence).

This clonotype showed up just a few times. The V gene is TRBV7-9, the J gene TRBJ2-7, with D unresolved. The CDR3 extends over 14 amino acids. CDR1 SEHNR and CDR2 FQNEAQ come from the germline V gene (reference sequence). Trimming left V 3 bases short and J 13 bases short, with 22 bases between. CDR3 protein: CASSLIGPGVVVYF. For the CDR3, the DNA is TGTGCCAGCAGCTTGATAGGACCCGGTGTCGTGGTTTACTTC.

The gene calls are TRBV7-8 and TRBJ2-7, with TRBD2 as a possible D gene (5 bases). The CDR3 consists of 15 residues. Germline lookup yields CDR1 SGHVS and CDR2 FQNEAQ. V lost 5 bases to trimming and J lost 6 bases, with 20 bases between them. The CDR3 here is CASSRGEGAFSEQYF. The CDR3 DNA follows: TGTGCCAGCAGCCGGGGAGAGGGCGCCTTTTCCGAGCAGTACTTC.

This clonotype was observed a single time. The chain is built from TRBV5-6 and TRBJ2-7; 7 nucleotides line up with TRBD1. Germline V gene sequence: CDR1 SGHDT, CDR2 YYEEEE. V shed 4 bases, J shed 0 bases, and the junction held 13 bases outside the gene matches. The CDR3 has 17 residues. DNA of the CDR3: TGTGCCAGCAGCCACTCGGTGGGACAGCACAACTCCTACGAGCAGTACTTC. It translates to CASSHSVGQHNSYEQYF.

J is TRBJ2-5 and V is TRBV2, with 8 bases fitting TRBD2. With 3 bases clipped from V and 5 bases from J, the junction kept 8 bases outside the gene matches. Germline V lookup: CDR1 SNHLY, CDR2 FYNNEI. This CDR3 is 15 amino acids long. The CDR3 bases are TGTGCCAGCAGTGAGGGGATGGCTAGCGGGGAGACCCAGTACTTC. As protein: CASSEGMASGETQYF.

About this clonotype: A much larger clone lies a single base off, so this may be a read error. This CDR3 fails to terminate in the conserved phenylalanine or tryptophan, so it likely reflects a read error. This rearrangement joins TRBV20-1 to TRBJ1-1; maybe TRBD1 (5 bases). Germline V gives CDR1 DFQATT, CDR2 SNEGSKA (reference sequence). V lost 5 bases to trimming and J lost 7 bases, with 17 bases between them. This CDR3 is built from 13 residues. CDR3 loop: CSAPAGDGGEAFL. In DNA, the CDR3 is TGCAGTGCTCCTGCTGGGGATGGGGGTGAAGCTTTCCTT.

This sequence joins TRBV19 and TRBJ1-6; 9 bases are shared with TRBD1. Per germline, CDR1 LNHDA and CDR2 SQIVND (reference sequence). The J segment lost 8 bases and the V segment lost 4 bases, leaving 6 bases of the junction unmatched. The CDR3 spans 15 residues. The CDR3 DNA reads as TGTGCCAGTAGTACCGCCGGACAGGGGTATTCACCCCTCCACTTT. This translates into CASSTAGQGYSPLHF.

This clonotype was detected many times. J is TRBJ2-5 and V is TRBV7-2; the D is unclear. Germline loops: CDR1 SGHTA, CDR2 FQGNSA. CDR3 length: 14 residues. V was trimmed by 2 bases and J by 4 bases, leaving 11 bases between them. The DNA for the CDR3 is TGTGCCAGCAGCTTAAGTAGGGTTCGAGAGACCCAGTACTTC. It translates to CASSLSRVRETQYF.

The sample holds a few counts of this clonotype. The chain is built from TRBV9 and TRBJ2-5; D is unresolved. The CDR3 is 13 amino acids. Per germline, CDR1 SGDLS and CDR2 YYNGEE. The V end was cut by 3 bases, the J end by 5 bases, with 11 bases between. This CDR3 reads CASSDSFGETQYF. DNA of the CDR3: TGTGCCAGCAGCGACAGCTTCGGGGAGACCCAGTACTTC. Filled out from reference TRBV9 and TRBJ2-5, the complete variable domain reads DSGVTQTPKHLITATGQRVTLRCSPRSGDLSVYWYQQSLDQGLQFLIQYYNGEERAKGNILERFSAQQFPDLHSELNLSSLELGDSALYFCASSDSFGETQYFGPGTRLLVL.

This sequence joins TRBV25-1 and TRBJ1-2; 7 nucleotides line up with TRBD1. This CDR3 is built from 15 residues. Germline V CDR1 and CDR2: MGHDK, SYGVNS. Trimming at V came to 3 bases and at J to 4 bases, leaving 8 bases not matched to a gene. As DNA, the CDR3 is TGTGCCAGCAGTGATATATCAGGGACAGCCTATGGCTACACCTTC. Protein: CASSDISGTAYGYTF.

This clonotype was counted a single time. This chain joins TRBV29-1 and TRBJ1-4, with D perhaps matching TRBD1 (5 bases). This CDR3 region has 15 residues. The V gene's germline CDR1 is SQVTM and CDR2 ANQGSEA. Trimming pared 3 bases from V and 0 bases from J, leaving 11 bases between. The CDR3 DNA reads as TGCAGCGTTGAGCCAGCGGGACCAACTAATGAAAAACTGTTTTTT. Amino acid sequence: CSVEPAGPTNEKLFF.

This clonotype was seen a few times. This chain links TRBV10-2 with TRBJ2-2, with TRBD1 matching over 8 bases. The CDR3 covers 14 residues. Trimming at V came to 10 bases and at J to 6 bases, leaving 10 bases not matched to a gene. Germline CDR1 reads WSHSY; CDR2 reads SAAADI. The CDR3 loop is CAIRTGNTPGELFF. The CDR3 nucleotides are TGCGCCATACGGACAGGGAATACCCCCGGGGAGCTGTTTTTT.

As for this clonotype: A much larger clone sits a single nucleotide away, making a read error possible. This CDR3 fails to terminate in the conserved phenylalanine or tryptophan, so it likely reflects a read error. In DNA form, the CDR3 reads TGTGCCAGCAGCCTTGAGAGGAACTATGGCTACACCGTC. Its protein is CASSLERNYGYTV. The chain joins TRBV7-9 to TRBJ1-2; no firm D call. The CDR3 runs 13 residues. V lost 5 bases to trimming and J lost 2 bases, with 9 bases between them. The germline gives CDR1 SEHNR, CDR2 FQNEAQ (reference sequence).

The genes are TRBV30 and TRBJ1-1, with D unclear. Trimming pared 3 bases from V and 1 base from J, leaving 9 bases between. Germline V gene sequence: CDR1 GTSNPN, CDR2 SVGIG (reference sequence). There are 13 residues in the CDR3. The CDR3 loop is CAWRRTANTEAFF. In DNA form, the CDR3 reads TGTGCCTGGAGGAGGACGGCGAACACTGAAGCTTTCTTT. The full variable domain, its missing parts supplied by reference TRBV30 and TRBJ1-1, is SQTIHQWPATLVQPVGSPLSLECTVEGTSNPNLYWYRQAAGRGLQLLFYSVGIGQISSEVPQNLSASRPQDRQFILSSKKLLLSDSGFYLCAWRRTANTEAFFGQGTRLTVV.

This chain joins TRBV20-1 and TRBJ2-2; D uncertain. V was shortened by 3 bases and J by 2 bases, with 10 bases between the two germline ends. Germline V gene data show CDR1 as DFQATT and CDR2 as SNEGSKA (reference sequence). The CDR3 runs 14 residues. The CDR3 protein is CSASGSSNTGELFF. CDR3 sequence (DNA): TGCAGTGCTAGCGGGTCATCAAACACCGGGGAGCTGTTTTTT.

The sample holds many counts of this clonotype. Here the CDR3 reads CASSPRNRGLSPLHF. The DNA of the CDR3 is TGTGCCAGCAGTCCGCGAAACAGGGGGCTTTCACCCCTCCACTTT. This chain connects TRBV25-1 to TRBJ1-6, with 9 bases aligning to TRBD1. The CDR3 is made up of 15 amino acids. J gave up 9 bases and V 5 bases, and 8 bases lay outside the gene matches. In germline, CDR1 is MGHDK, CDR2 SYGVNS.

The rearrangement joins TRBV7-9 to TRBJ2-7, with 9 bases that match TRBD1. There are 20 residues in the CDR3. Germline CDR1 is SEHNR and CDR2 is FQNEAQ (reference sequence). Trimming removed 1 base from V and 3 bases from J; junction bases left unmatched: 19. The CDR3: CASSLVDMRTGTGPFYEQYF. In DNA, the CDR3 is TGTGCCAGCAGCTTAGTAGACATGCGTACCGGGACAGGGCCATTCTACGAGCAGTACTTC.

The chain has TRBV25-1 and TRBJ2-5, with 9 bases matching TRBD1. This CDR3 has 15 residues. Trimming cost V 8 bases and J 5 bases; bases outside gene matches: 12. Germline CDR1 and CDR2: MGHDK and SYGVNS. CDR3 in amino acids: CASRPGDREGETQYF. For the CDR3, the DNA is TGTGCCAGCCGACCTGGGGACAGGGAAGGGGAGACCCAGTACTTC. Using reference TRBV25-1 and TRBJ2-5 for the parts outside the CDR3, the full variable domain is EADIYQTPRYLVIGTGKKITLECSQTMGHDKMYWYQQDPGMELHLIHYSYGVNSTEKGDLSSESTVSRIRTEHFPLTLESARPSHTSQYLCASRPGDREGETQYFGPGTRLLVL.

The J gene is TRBJ2-5, the V gene TRBV20-1, with TRBD1 identical over 10 bases. V was clipped by 5 bases and J by 10 bases; unmatched bases: 13. Germline CDR1 DFQATT, CDR2 SNEGSKA (reference sequence). The CDR3 is 14 amino acids. This CDR3 reads CSAAGTGDDPGQYF. The CDR3 DNA reads TGCAGTGCTGCCGGGACAGGGGACGACCCAGGCCAGTACTTC.

This clonotype was seen ten or more times. A read error may account for a junction end that differs from germline. The rearrangement joins TRBV2 to TRBJ1-5, with D perhaps matching TRBD1 (5 bases). The CDR3 covers 15 residues. Germline CDR1 SNHLY, CDR2 FYNNEI. In DNA form, the CDR3 reads TGTGCCAGCAGTGGATCAGGGAACAGCACTCAGCCCCAGCATTTT. Translating it yields CASSGSGNSTQPQHF.